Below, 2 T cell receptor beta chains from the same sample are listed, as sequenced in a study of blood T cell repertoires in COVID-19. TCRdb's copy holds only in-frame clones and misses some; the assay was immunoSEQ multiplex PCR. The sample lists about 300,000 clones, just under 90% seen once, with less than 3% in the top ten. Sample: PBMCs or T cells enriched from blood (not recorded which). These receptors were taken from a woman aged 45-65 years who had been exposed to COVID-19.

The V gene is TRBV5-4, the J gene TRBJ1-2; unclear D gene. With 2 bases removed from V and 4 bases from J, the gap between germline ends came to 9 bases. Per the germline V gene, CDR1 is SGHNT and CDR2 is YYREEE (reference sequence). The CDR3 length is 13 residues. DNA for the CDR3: TGTGCCAGCAGCTTAGACACTAGCTATGGCTACACCTTC. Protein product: CASSLDTSYGYTF.

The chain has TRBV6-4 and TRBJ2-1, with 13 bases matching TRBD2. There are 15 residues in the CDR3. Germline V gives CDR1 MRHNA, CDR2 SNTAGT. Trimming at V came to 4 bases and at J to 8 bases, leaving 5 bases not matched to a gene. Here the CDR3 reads CASSATSGGAYEQFF. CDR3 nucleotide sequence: TGTGCCAGCAGTGCCACTAGCGGGGGGGCCTATGAGCAGTTCTTC.